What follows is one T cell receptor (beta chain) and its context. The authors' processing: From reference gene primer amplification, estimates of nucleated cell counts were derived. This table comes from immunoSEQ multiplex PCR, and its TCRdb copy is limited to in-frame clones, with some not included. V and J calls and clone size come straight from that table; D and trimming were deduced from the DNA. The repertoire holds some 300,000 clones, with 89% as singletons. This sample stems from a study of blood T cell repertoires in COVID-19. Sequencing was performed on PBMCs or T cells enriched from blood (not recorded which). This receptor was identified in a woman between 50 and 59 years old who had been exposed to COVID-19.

The CDR3, as DNA: TGTGCCAGCAGCCCACCGGGGGGGGACGGGAACACTGAAGCTTTCTTT. It yields the protein CASSPPGGDGNTEAFF. The chain joins TRBV11-1 to TRBJ1-1; possibly TRBD1 for D (5 bases). Germline assignment: CDR1 SGHAT and CDR2 FQDESV (reference sequence). V was pared by 5 bases and J by 1 base, with 17 bases between. This CDR3 has 16 residues.